This T cell receptor beta chain was obtained from a study of CD8 T cells in ankylosing spondylitis. Whole-study findings and limits: Disease-linked clones were found to be CD8+ and relatively rare in peripheral blood.

Trimming took 2 bases from V and 10 from J, leaving 21 bases between them. Germline V CDR1 and CDR2: SGDLS, YYNGEE. The CDR3 consists of 15 residues. TCRdb itself ran the 5' RACE reads through MiXCR, one entry per CDR3 protein. The sample has 25,000 to 30,000 distinct CDR3 sequences, about 5.3% seen once. This clonotype was seen ten or more times. Its specificity is unknown. The chain employs TRBV9 and TRBJ1-1; D is undetermined. This TCR came from a female donor with ankylosing spondylitis or in good health (not recorded which). The source material was blood, either unsorted or a sorted T cell fraction (not recorded which). CDR3 residues: CASSVYPDPPSRAFF. The CDR3 DNA reads as TGTGCCAGCAGCGTGTATCCGGACCCACCCTCTCGAGCTTTCTTT.